Shown below are 16 T cell receptor beta chains from a single sample sequenced in a study of cytomegalovirus exposure and HLA in healthy donors. Assay used: immunoSEQ multiplex PCR; TCRdb lists only in-frame clones, some missing. The sample contains around 350,000 clones, about nine tenths of which appear only once. Sample: PBMCs. The source is a woman aged 18-30 years in good health and CMV-seronegative.

The V call is TRBV6-1, the J call TRBJ1-6; D unclear. The V gene's germline CDR1 is MNHNS and CDR2 SASEGT. The CDR3 extends over 13 amino acids. Trimming took 1 base from V and 13 from J, leaving 11 bases between them. The CDR3 region has the DNA TGTGCCAGCAGTGAAGGAGGCCGGCGGCCCCTCCACTTT. Protein product: CASSEGGRRPLHF.

V usage is TRBV5-1 and J usage is TRBJ1-2; D is ambiguous. With 0 bases removed from V and 4 bases from J, the gap between germline ends came to 13 bases. CDR3 length: 15 residues. Germline values: CDR1 SGHRS, CDR2 YFSETQ. CDR3 loop: CASSLVPHGSYGYTF. The CDR3 coding sequence is TGCGCCAGCAGCTTGGTTCCCCATGGGAGCTATGGCTACACCTTC.

The chain couples TRBV7-9 to TRBJ1-2, with unresolved D. From germline, CDR1 is SEHNR and CDR2 FQNEAQ (reference sequence). The ends were cut back, 3 bases at V and 6 bases at J, with 14 bases in the middle. CDR3 size: 14 residues. The CDR3 spells CASSFGGRGDGYTF. The DNA for the CDR3 is TGTGCCAGCAGCTTCGGAGGGCGCGGGGATGGCTACACCTTC.

This clone occurred a few times. The genes are TRBV6-1 and TRBJ1-1; D remains ambiguous. The CDR3 runs 12 residues. Trimming pared 7 bases from V and 3 bases from J, leaving 9 bases between. Per the germline V gene, CDR1 is MNHNS and CDR2 is SASEGT. CDR3 bases: TGTGCCAGCAAACTCGCGCACACTGAAGCTTTCTTT. This codes for CASKLAHTEAFF.

The J gene is TRBJ2-3, the V gene TRBV5-1; D is unresolved. The V gene's germline CDR1 is SGHRS and CDR2 YFSETQ. The CDR3 runs 13 residues. V was shortened by 0 bases and J by 5 bases, with 7 bases between the two germline ends. The chain's CDR3 is CASSLGAEDTQYF. Here the CDR3 DNA reads TGCGCCAGCAGCTTGGGTGCGGAAGATACGCAGTATTTT.

The chain has TRBV4-1 and TRBJ2-2; 13 bases are shared with TRBD2. This CDR3 has 19 residues. The germline CDR1 and CDR2 sequences are MGHRA and YSYEKL. The V and J ends lost 3 bases and 6 bases, in that order; junction bases with no gene match: 13. CDR3 amino acids: CASSHLGGLAGRLAGELFF. CDR3 bases: TGCGCCAGCAGCCATCTGGGGGGACTAGCGGGACGGCTTGCCGGGGAGCTGTTTTTT.

This clone was seen only a few times. CDR3 protein: CASRIGAGAGEQYF. The CDR3 coding sequence is TGTGCCAGCAGGATTGGGGCAGGGGCTGGCGAGCAGTACTTC. J is TRBJ2-7 and V is TRBV5-6, with D possibly TRBD1 on 6 matching bases. Germline CDR1 and CDR2: SGHDT and YYEEEE. The CDR3 is 14 residues long. V shed 5 bases and J shed 6 bases, with 18 bases lying between them.

This CDR3 reads CASSFSRDWEEETQYF. The CDR3 DNA follows: TGTGCCAGCAGCTTCTCCCGGGACTGGGAGGAAGAGACCCAGTACTTC. This rearrangement joins TRBV5-8 to TRBJ2-5; TRBD2 might be the D (6 bases). Germline V gene sequence: CDR1 SGHTS, CDR2 YDEGEE. This CDR3 contains 16 residues. Trimming pared 2 bases from V and 3 bases from J, leaving 17 bases between.

This clone was counted once. An end of the junction differs from the germline gene, which may be a read error. This chain uses TRBV6-5 with TRBJ1-3, with a weak D call TRBD1 (6 bases). Germline V gives CDR1 MNHEY, CDR2 SVGAGI. The CDR3 spans 15 residues. In DNA, the CDR3 is TGTGCCAGCACTTACCAGGGGTCCTCTGGAAACACCATATATTTT. Translated: CASTYQGSSGNTIYF.

V gene TRBV9 combines with J gene TRBJ2-7, with 8 bases identical to TRBD1. With 0 bases clipped from V and 3 bases from J, the junction kept 8 bases outside the gene matches. CDR1 is SGDLS, CDR2 YYNGEE, per germline. The CDR3 extends over 16 amino acids. Here the CDR3 DNA reads TGTGCCAGCAGCGTAGGGACAGGGAGTCTTTACTACGAGCAGTACTTC. Encoded protein: CASSVGTGSLYYEQYF.

In this sample, this clone turned up once. The chain employs TRBV9 and TRBJ1-4, with TRBD1 identical over 10 bases. Germline assignment: CDR1 SGDLS and CDR2 YYNGEE. This CDR3 spans 14 amino acids. V gave up 4 bases and J gave up 5 bases; unmatched junction bases: 2. For the CDR3, the DNA is TGTGCCAGCAGCAGGGGACAGGGGAATGAAAAACTGTTTTTT. Residues: CASSRGQGNEKLFF.

This rearrangement joins TRBV2 to TRBJ2-7; D perhaps matches TRBD2 (5 bases). The germline V gene encodes CDR1 SNHLY and CDR2 FYNNEI. The V end was cut by 7 bases, the J end by 0 bases, with 13 bases between. The CDR3 loop spans 14 amino acids. The CDR3 sequence is CASKEVGSSYEQYF. The CDR3 DNA follows: TGTGCCAGCAAGGAGGTGGGAAGCTCCTACGAGCAGTACTTC. The full variable domain, its missing parts supplied by reference TRBV2 and TRBJ2-7, is EPEVTQTPSHQVTQMGQEVILRCVPISNHLYFYWYRQILGQKVEFLVSFYNNEISEKSEIFDDQFSVERPDGSNFTLKIRSTKLEDSAMYFCASKEVGSSYEQYFGPGTRLTVT.

The chain joins TRBV18 to TRBJ1-1, with 7 positions matching TRBD1. Per the germline V gene, CDR1 is KGHSH and CDR2 is LQKENI. The trim removed 5 bases at V and 2 bases at J, leaving 5 bases unmatched. The CDR3 has 14 residues. CDR3 protein: CASSKRQGNTEAFF. CDR3 DNA sequence: TGTGCCAGCTCAAAGCGACAGGGAAACACTGAAGCTTTCTTT.

CDR3: CASSRDRGVNTEAFF. Here the CDR3 DNA reads TGTGCCAGTAGTAGGGACAGGGGCGTTAACACTGAAGCTTTCTTT. V usage is TRBV19 and J usage is TRBJ1-1; 10 bases match TRBD1. Germline V gene data show CDR1 as LNHDA and CDR2 as SQIVND (reference sequence). This CDR3 has 15 residues. Losses at the gene ends were 4 bases for V and 2 bases for J; bases not matched to a gene: 4.

The chain uses TRBV7-9 and TRBJ1-1; 10 bases fit TRBD1. The length of the CDR3 is 19 residues. Germline trimming cut 5 bases from V and 6 bases from J; bases unmatched to any gene: 21. Germline values: CDR1 SEHNR, CDR2 FQNEAQ (reference sequence). The CDR3 DNA reads as TGTGCCAGCAGCCCCTCAACCTCGACAGGGGGCCCCGGGGTGGCTGAAGCTTTCTTT. Translating it yields CASSPSTSTGGPGVAEAFF.

The rearrangement joins TRBV5-4 to TRBJ2-2; 8 bases map to TRBD1. The length of the CDR3 is 18 residues. After removal of 0 bases from V and 2 bases from J, the junction contained 9 bases not matched to a gene. The germline V gene has CDR1 SGHNT and CDR2 YYREEE (reference sequence). CDR3 coding DNA: TGTGCCAGCAGCTTGGGGACAGGGTATCCCTTAAACACCGGGGAGCTGTTTTTT. It encodes CASSLGTGYPLNTGELFF. Looking up the rest from reference TRBV5-4 and TRBJ2-2 gives the full variable domain: ETGVTQSPTHLIKTRGQQVTLRCSSQSGHNTVSWYQQALGQGPQFIFQYYREEENGRGNFPPRFSGLQFPNYSSELNVNALELDDSALYLCASSLGTGYPLNTGELFFGEGSRLTVL.